This T cell receptor (beta chain) appears in the sequencing data of a study of T cell responses to AZD1222 COVID-19 vaccine. Profiling relied on immunoSEQ multiplex PCR, and the TCRdb table lists in-frame clones only, not all of them. The profile covers about 120,000 clones, with around 87% appearing a single time and 2% to 3% taken by the ten largest. This CDR3 is built from 13 residues. V lost 2 bases and J lost 6, with 7 bases in between. Looked up from germline, CDR1 is KGHSH and CDR2 is LQKENI. V is TRBV18 and J is TRBJ2-2, with D possibly TRBD1 on 5 matching bases. This sample comprised peripheral blood, obtained 28 days after the second AZD1222 dose. This receptor was obtained from an adult who received the AZD1222 COVID-19 vaccine. The CDR3 DNA reads TGTGCCAGCTCACCAATACAGGCCGGGGAGCTGTTTTTT. Translation: CASSPIQAGELFF.